A single sample is the source of the 8 T cell receptor beta chains below, sequenced in a study of CD4 and CD8 cells across lung adenocarcinoma regions. TCRdb reprocessed the PCR reads with MiXCR, giving one entry per CDR3 protein. The sample gives 13,000 to 15,000 distinct CDR3 sequences, around 45% of which show up once; around 15% is in the top ten. The sequencing sample was made of CD4+ T cells from the center of a lung tumor. Every receptor here comes from a male donor with lung adenocarcinoma. The CD4 and CD8 labels of this study may be unreliable.

V usage is TRBV6-1 and J usage is TRBJ2-3; D perhaps matches TRBD1 (6 bases). V dropped 9 bases and J dropped 3 bases, with 19 bases sitting between them. CDR3 length: 15 amino acids. The germline gives CDR1 MNHNS, CDR2 SASEGT. The CDR3 DNA reads TGTGCCAGGGGGGCCGGGGCGGCCAGGACAGATACGCAGTATTTT. Translated: CARGAGAARTDTQYF.

The J gene is TRBJ1-4, the V gene TRBV7-6, with TRBD1 identical over 8 bases. Germline CDR1 is SGHVS and CDR2 is FNYEAQ. This CDR3 contains 15 residues. The V and J ends lost 5 bases and 2 bases, in that order; junction bases with no gene match: 4. The CDR3 DNA follows: TGTGCCAGCAGCATCAGGACAGGGACTAATGAAAAACTGTTTTTT. Translating gives CASSIRTGTNEKLFF.

This CDR3 is CASSPVTGTGTYGYTF. In DNA, the CDR3 is TGTGCCAGCAGTCCTGTAACCGGGACAGGGACCTATGGCTACACCTTC. The chain is built from TRBV6-1 and TRBJ1-2; TRBD1 agrees at 9 bases. The V gene end was trimmed by 5 bases and the J gene end by 4 bases; junction bases not matched to a gene: 11. The CDR3 runs to 16 residues. Germline-derived CDR1 and CDR2 are MNHNS and SASEGT.

The V gene is TRBV7-8, the J gene TRBJ2-3, with D possibly matching TRBD2 (6 bases). The V end lost 3 bases, the J end lost 4 bases, and 14 bases lay between the germline ends. Germline values: CDR1 SGHVS, CDR2 FQNEAQ. CDR3 size: 15 residues. The CDR3 region is CASSFGGILADTQYF. In DNA, the CDR3 is TGTGCCAGCAGCTTCGGCGGGATACTGGCAGATACGCAGTATTTT.

The CDR3 DNA follows: TGTGCCAGCAGCGTAGGAAGGGATACGCAGTATTTT. It is translated as CASSVGRDTQYF. The chain combines TRBV9 with TRBJ2-3; no reliable D call. The length of the CDR3 is 12 residues. Trimming shortened V by 0 bases and J by 6 bases, and 5 bases separated the two germline ends. The germline gives CDR1 SGDLS, CDR2 YYNGEE.

The rearrangement uses TRBV6-4 and TRBJ2-5, with D perhaps TRBD1 (6 bases). Germline CDR1 reads MRHNA; CDR2 reads SNTAGT. The CDR3 totals 15 residues. Trimming shortened V by 2 bases and J by 4 bases, and 14 bases separated the two germline ends. As DNA, the CDR3 is TGTGCCAGCAGTGACCCGACTGACAGGTCAGAGACCCAGTACTTC. This gives the protein CASSDPTDRSETQYF.

The chain combines TRBV7-9 with TRBJ2-4, with D possibly TRBD1 on 5 matching bases. Trimming took off 1 base at V and 0 bases at J, with 10 bases between the two ends. CDR1 and CDR2 from the germline V gene are SEHNR and FQNEAQ (reference sequence). CDR3 size: 16 residues. The CDR3 region has the DNA TGTGCCAGCAGCTTAGGTCACCAGGGAGCCAAAAACATTCAGTACTTC. Its translation is CASSLGHQGAKNIQYF.

CDR3 bases: TGCGCCAGCAGCCAAGAAAGGTCTTTGGGAGCTGAGCAGTTCTTC. It codes for CASSQERSLGAEQFF. The chain uses TRBV4-1 and TRBJ2-1; a weak D match, TRBD2 (5 bases). This CDR3 has 15 amino acids. V was shortened by 0 bases and J by 9 bases, with 15 bases between the two germline ends. Germline CDR1 and CDR2: MGHRA and YSYEKL.